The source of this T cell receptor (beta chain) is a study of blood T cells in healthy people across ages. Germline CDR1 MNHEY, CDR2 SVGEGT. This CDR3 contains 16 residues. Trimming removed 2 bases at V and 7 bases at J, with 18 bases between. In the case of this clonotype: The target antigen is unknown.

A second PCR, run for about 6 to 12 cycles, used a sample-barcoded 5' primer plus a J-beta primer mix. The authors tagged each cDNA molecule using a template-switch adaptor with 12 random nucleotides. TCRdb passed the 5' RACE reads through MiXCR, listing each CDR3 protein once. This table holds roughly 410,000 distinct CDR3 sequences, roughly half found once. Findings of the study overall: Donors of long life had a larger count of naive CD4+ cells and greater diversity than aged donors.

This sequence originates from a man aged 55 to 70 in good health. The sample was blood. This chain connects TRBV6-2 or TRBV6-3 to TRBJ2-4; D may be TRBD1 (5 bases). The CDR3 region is CASSYGYRARQNIQYF. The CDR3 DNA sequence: TGTGCCAGCAGTTACGGCTACCGAGCGCGACAGAACATTCAGTACTTC.